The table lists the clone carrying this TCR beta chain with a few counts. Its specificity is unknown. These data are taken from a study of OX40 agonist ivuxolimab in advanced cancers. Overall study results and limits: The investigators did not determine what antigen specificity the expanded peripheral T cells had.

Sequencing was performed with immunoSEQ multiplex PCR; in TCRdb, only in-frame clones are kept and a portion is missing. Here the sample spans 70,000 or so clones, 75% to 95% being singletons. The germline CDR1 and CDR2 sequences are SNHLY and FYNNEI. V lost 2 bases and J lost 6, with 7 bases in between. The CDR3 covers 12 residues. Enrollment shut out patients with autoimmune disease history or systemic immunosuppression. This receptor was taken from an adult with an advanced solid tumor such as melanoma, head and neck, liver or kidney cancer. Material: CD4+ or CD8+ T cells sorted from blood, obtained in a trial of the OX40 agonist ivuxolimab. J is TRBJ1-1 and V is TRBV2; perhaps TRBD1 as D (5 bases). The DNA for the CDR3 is TGTGCCAGCAGTGAACGGGGCGCTGAAGCTTTCTTT. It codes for CASSERGAEAFF.